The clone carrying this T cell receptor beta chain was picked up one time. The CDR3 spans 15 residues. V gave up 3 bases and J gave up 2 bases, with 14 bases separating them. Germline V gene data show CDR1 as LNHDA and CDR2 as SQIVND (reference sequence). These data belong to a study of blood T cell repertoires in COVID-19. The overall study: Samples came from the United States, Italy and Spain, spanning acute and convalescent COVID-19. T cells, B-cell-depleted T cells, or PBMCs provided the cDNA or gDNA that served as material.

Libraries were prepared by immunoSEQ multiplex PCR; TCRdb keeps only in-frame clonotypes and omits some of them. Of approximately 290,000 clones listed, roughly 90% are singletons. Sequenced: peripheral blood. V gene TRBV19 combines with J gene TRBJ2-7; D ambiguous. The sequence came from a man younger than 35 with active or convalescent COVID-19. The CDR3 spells CASSIASGLTYEQYF. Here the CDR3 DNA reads TGTGCCAGTAGTATTGCGTCCGGTTTAACCTACGAGCAGTACTTC.